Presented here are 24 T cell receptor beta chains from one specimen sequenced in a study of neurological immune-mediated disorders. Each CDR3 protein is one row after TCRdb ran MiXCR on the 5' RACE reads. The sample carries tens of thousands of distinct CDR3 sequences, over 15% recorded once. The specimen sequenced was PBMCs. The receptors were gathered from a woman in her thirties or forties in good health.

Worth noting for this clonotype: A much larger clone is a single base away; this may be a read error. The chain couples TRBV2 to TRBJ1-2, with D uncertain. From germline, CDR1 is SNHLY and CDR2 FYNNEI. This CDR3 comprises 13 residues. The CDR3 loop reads CASGEALLYGYTF. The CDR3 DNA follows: TGTGCCAGCGGTGAAGCGCTTCTATATGGCTACACCTTC.

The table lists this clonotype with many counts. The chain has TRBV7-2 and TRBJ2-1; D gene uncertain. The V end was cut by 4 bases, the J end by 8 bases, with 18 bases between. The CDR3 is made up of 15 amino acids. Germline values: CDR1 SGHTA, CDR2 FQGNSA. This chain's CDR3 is CASSSLDSTGYEQFF. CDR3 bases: TGTGCCAGCAGCTCCCTCGACTCAACTGGATATGAGCAGTTCTTC.

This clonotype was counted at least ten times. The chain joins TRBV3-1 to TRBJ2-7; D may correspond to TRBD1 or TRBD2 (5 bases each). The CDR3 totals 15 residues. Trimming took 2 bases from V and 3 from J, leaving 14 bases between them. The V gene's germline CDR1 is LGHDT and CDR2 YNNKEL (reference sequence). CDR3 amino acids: CASSQQGEGFYEQYF. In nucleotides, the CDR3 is TGTGCCAGCAGCCAACAGGGCGAGGGGTTCTACGAGCAGTACTTC.

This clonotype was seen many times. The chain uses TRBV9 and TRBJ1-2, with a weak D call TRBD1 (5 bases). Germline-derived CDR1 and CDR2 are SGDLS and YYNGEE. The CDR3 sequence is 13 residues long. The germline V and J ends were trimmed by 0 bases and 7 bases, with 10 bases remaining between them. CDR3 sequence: CASSVEGTRGYTF. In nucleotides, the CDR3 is TGTGCCAGCAGCGTAGAAGGGACGCGTGGCTACACCTTC.

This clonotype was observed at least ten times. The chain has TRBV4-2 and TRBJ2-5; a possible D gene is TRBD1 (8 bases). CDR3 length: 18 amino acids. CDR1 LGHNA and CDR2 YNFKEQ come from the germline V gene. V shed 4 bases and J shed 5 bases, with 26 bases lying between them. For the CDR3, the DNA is TGTGCCAGCAGCCGACTAGCTACAGGGGGGATTGTCCAGGAGACCCAGTACTTC. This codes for CASSRLATGGIVQETQYF.

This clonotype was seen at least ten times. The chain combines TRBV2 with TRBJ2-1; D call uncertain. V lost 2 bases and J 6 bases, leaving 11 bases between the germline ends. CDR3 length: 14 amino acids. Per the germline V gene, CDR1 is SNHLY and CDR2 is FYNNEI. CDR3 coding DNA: TGTGCCAGCAGTGAAATGCGAGGAGTCAATGAGCAGTTCTTC. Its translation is CASSEMRGVNEQFF.

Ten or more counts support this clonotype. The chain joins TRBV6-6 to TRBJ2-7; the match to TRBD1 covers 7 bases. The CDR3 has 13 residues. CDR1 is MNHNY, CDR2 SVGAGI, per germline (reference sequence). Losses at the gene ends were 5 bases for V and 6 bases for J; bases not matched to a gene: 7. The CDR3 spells CASSQPQGTEQYF. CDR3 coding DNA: TGTGCCAGCAGTCAACCACAGGGGACCGAGCAGTACTTC.

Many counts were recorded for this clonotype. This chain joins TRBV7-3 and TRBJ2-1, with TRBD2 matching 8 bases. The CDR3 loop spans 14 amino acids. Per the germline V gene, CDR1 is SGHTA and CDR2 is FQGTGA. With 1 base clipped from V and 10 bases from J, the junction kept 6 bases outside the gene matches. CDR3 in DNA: TGTGCCAGCAGCTTAAGCGGGGGGATCTCCGAGCAGTTCTTC. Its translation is CASSLSGGISEQFF.

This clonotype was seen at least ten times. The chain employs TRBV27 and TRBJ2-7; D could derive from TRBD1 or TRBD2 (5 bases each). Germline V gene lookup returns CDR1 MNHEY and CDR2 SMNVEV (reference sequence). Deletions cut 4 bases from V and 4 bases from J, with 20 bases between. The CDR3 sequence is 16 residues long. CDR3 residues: CASSSTGGWPSYEQYF. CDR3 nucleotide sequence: TGTGCCAGCAGTTCCACAGGAGGTTGGCCCAGTTACGAGCAGTACTTC.

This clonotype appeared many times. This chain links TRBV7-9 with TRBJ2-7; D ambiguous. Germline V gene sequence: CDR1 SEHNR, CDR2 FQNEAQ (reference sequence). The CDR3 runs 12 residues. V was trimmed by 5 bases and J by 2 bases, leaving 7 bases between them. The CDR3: CASSIYPYEQYF. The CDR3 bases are TGTGCCAGCAGCATTTACCCCTACGAGCAGTACTTC.

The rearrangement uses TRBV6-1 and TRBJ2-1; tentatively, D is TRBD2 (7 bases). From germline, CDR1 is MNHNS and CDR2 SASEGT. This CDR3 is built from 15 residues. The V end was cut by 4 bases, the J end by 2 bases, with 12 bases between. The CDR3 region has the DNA TGTGCCAGCAGTGGGTTGGGGGGGCCCTACAATGAGCAGTTCTTC. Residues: CASSGLGGPYNEQFF.

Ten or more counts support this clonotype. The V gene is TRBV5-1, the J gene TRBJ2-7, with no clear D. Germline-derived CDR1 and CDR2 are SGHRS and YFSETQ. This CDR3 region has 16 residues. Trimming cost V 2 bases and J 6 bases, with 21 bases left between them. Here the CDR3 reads CASSLGFVDSETEQYF. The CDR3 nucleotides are TGCGCCAGCAGCTTAGGGTTTGTCGACTCTGAAACCGAGCAGTACTTC.

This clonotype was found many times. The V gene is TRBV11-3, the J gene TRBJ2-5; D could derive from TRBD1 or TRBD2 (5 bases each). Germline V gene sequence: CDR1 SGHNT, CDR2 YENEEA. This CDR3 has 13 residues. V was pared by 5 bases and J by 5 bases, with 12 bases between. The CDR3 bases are TGTGCCAGCAGCCGAGGGACCGGGGAGACCCAGTACTTC. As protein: CASSRGTGETQYF.

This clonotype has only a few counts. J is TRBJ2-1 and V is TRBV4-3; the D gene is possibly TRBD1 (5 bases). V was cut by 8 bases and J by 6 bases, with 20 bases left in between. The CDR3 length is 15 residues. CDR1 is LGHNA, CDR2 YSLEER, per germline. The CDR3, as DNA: TGCGCCAGCCAAGGATCCGCGAGAAGGGGCAATGAGCAGTTCTTC. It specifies CASQGSARRGNEQFF.

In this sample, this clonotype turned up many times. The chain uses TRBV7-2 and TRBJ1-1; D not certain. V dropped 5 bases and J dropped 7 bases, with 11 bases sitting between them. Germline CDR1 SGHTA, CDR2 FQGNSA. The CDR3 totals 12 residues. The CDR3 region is CASSVSGLEAFF. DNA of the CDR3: TGTGCCAGCAGCGTGAGTGGACTTGAAGCTTTCTTT.

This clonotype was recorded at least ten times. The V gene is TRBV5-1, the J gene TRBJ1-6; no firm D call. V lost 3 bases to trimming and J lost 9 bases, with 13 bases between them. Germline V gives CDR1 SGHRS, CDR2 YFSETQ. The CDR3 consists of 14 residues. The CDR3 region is CASSSTVRGSPLHF. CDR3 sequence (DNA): TGCGCCAGCAGCTCGACGGTCAGAGGTTCACCCCTCCACTTT.

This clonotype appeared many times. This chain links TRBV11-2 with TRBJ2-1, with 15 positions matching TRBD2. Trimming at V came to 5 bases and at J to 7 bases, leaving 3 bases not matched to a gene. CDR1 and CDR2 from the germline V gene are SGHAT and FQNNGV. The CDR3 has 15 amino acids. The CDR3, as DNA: TGTGCCAGCAGCCAGGGACTAGCGGGGGGTAATGAGCAGTTCTTC. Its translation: CASSQGLAGGNEQFF.

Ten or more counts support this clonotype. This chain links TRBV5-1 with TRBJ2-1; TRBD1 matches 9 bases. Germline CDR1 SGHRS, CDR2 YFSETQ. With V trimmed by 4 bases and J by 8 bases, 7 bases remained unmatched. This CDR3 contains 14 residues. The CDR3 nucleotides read TGCGCCAGCAGCACCCGGGGACAGGGTGATGAGCAGTTCTTC. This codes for CASSTRGQGDEQFF. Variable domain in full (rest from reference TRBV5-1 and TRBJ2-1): KAGVTQTPRYLIKTRGQQVTLSCSPISGHRSVSWYQQTPGQGLQFLFEYFSETQRNKGNFPGRFSGRQFSNSRSEMNVSTLELGDSALYLCASSTRGQGDEQFFGPGTRLTVL.

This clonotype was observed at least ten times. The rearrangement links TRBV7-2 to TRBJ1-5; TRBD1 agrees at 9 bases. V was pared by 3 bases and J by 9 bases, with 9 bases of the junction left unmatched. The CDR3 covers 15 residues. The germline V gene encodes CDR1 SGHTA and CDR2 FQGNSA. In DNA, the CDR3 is TGTGCCAGCAGCTTGGGGGGACAGGGCCAATCGCCCCAGCATTTT. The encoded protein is CASSLGGQGQSPQHF.

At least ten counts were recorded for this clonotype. DNA of the CDR3: TGTGCCACCAGCAGACTCCGAGAGACCCAGTACTTC. This codes for CATSRLRETQYF. The chain employs TRBV15 and TRBJ2-5, with D unresolved. Germline loops: CDR1 LNHNV, CDR2 YYDKDF (reference sequence). The CDR3 is 12 residues long. V was trimmed by 2 bases and J by 4 bases, leaving 5 bases between them. Supplemented by reference TRBV15 and TRBJ2-5, the full variable domain reads DAMVIQNPRYQVTQFGKPVTLSCSQTLNHNVMYWYQQKSSQAPKLLFHYYDKDFNNEADTPDNFQSRRPNTSFCFLDIRSPGLGDTAMYLCATSRLRETQYFGPGTRLLVL.

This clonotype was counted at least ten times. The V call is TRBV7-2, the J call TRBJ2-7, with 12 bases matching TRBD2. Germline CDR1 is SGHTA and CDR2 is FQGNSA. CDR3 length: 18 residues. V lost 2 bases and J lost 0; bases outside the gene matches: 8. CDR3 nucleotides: TGTGCCAGCAGCTTAAGCTGGACTAGCGGGGTTAGCTCCTACGAGCAGTACTTC. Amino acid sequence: CASSLSWTSGVSSYEQYF.

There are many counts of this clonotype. CDR3: CASSLGAELYTEAFF. In nucleotides, the CDR3 is TGTGCCAGCAGCTTGGGGGCGGAGCTCTACACTGAAGCTTTCTTT. The chain couples TRBV5-8 to TRBJ1-1; D unresolved. In germline, CDR1 is SGHTS, CDR2 YDEGEE. The CDR3 contains 15 residues. V was pared by 0 bases and J by 3 bases, with 12 bases between.

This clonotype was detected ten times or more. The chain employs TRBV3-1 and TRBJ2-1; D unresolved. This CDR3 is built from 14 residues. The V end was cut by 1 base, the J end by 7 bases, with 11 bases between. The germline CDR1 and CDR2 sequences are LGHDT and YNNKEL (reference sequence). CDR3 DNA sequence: TGTGCCAGCAGCCAAGCGGAGAACCCAAATGAGCAGTTCTTC. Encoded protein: CASSQAENPNEQFF.

CDR3: CSASLRNTDTQYF. CDR3 in DNA: TGCAGTGCTAGTCTGCGGAACACAGATACGCAGTATTTT. This chain joins TRBV20-1 and TRBJ2-3, with D hard to call. CDR1 is DFQATT, CDR2 SNEGSKA, per germline (reference sequence). The CDR3 has 13 amino acids. V was clipped by 3 bases and J by 2 bases, with 9 bases between them.